This TCR beta chain comes out of a study of T cell repertoires in cytomegalovirus infection. Findings and limits, study-wide: Cumulative frequency (of public TCR beta family members) identified carriers of CMV plus the relevant HLA.

Via MiXCR, TCRdb re-called the reads, giving one row per CDR3 protein. The data show about 55,000 distinct CDR3 sequences, over 15% seen once. For this clonotype: Antigen: not known.

The receptor comes from a human donor in good health (CMV status not recorded). Some clones in this sample may be carry-over from other donors' samples. Material: CD8+ T cells from cultured PBMCs, obtained from culture after CMV antigen stimulation.

CDR3 bases: TGCGCCAGCAGCCAAACCCGGGCGGCTGAAGCTTTCTTT. This encodes CASSQTRAAEAFF. The V call is TRBV4-3, the J call TRBJ1-1; D is ambiguous. The CDR3 covers 13 residues. Between the trimmed V and J ends, which lost 2 bases and 6 bases, there was a span of 10 bases. Germline CDR1 is LGHNA and CDR2 is YSLEER.